One sample yielded the 29 T cell receptor beta chains listed below, sequenced in a study of cytomegalovirus exposure and HLA in healthy donors. Assay: immunoSEQ multiplex PCR; the TCRdb copy retains only in-frame clones and omits some. The data hold 75,000 to 85,000 clones, with about nine tenths observed a single time. The sequenced sample was PBMCs. The receptors come from a man under 40 in good health and CMV-seronegative.

The V gene is TRBV6-1, the J gene TRBJ2-1, with D perhaps TRBD1 (6 bases). The CDR3 has 16 residues. Trimming shortened V by 3 bases and J by 5 bases, and 17 bases separated the two germline ends. Germline CDR1 reads MNHNS; CDR2 reads SASEGT. The CDR3 nucleotides are TGTGCCAGCAGTGAGACCGGGACACTTTCAAACAATGAGCAGTTCTTC. Translated, it gives CASSETGTLSNNEQFF.

This chain joins TRBV28 and TRBJ1-5, with D hard to call. CDR3 length: 15 residues. Germline V CDR1 and CDR2: MDHEN, SYDVKM. V was clipped by 4 bases and J by 4 bases, with 14 bases between them. The CDR3 DNA reads as TGTGCCAGCAGTTCCCGTCGTACACCAAATCAGCCCCAGCATTTT. As protein: CASSSRRTPNQPQHF.

The chain joins TRBV27 to TRBJ2-1; TRBD2 matches 11 bases. The CDR3 loop spans 17 amino acids. V was clipped by 5 bases and J by 3 bases; unmatched bases: 9. CDR1 and CDR2 (germline): MNHEY, SMNVEV (reference sequence). The CDR3 sequence is CASSHARTSGYYNEQFF. CDR3 DNA sequence: TGTGCCAGCAGTCACGCACGGACTAGCGGGTACTACAATGAGCAGTTCTTC.

The V and J genes are TRBV5-4 and TRBJ2-1; D may be TRBD2 (6 bases). V was trimmed by 4 bases and J by 2 bases, leaving 13 bases between them. The CDR3 contains 15 residues. Germline assignment: CDR1 SGHNT and CDR2 YYREEE (reference sequence). The CDR3 reads CASSNWGVPYNEQFF. For the CDR3, the DNA is TGTGCCAGCAGCAACTGGGGGGTCCCCTACAATGAGCAGTTCTTC.

The gene calls are TRBV27 and TRBJ2-3, with 8 bases identical to TRBD1. Germline trimming cut 8 bases from V and 6 bases from J; bases unmatched to any gene: 10. The CDR3 is 14 residues long. Germline CDR1 reads MNHEY; CDR2 reads SMNVEV (reference sequence). The CDR3 reads CASGGQVRSDTQYF. CDR3 nucleotides: TGTGCCAGCGGGGGACAGGTCCGTTCGGATACGCAGTATTTT.

The gene calls are TRBV12-5 and TRBJ1-2; TRBD1 agrees at 7 bases. Unmatched junction bases numbered 5, after V lost 1 base and J lost 3 bases. Per germline, CDR1 LGHNT and CDR2 FRNRAP. CDR3 length: 15 amino acids. CDR3 bases: TGTGCTAGTGGTTTGGGACAGGGACCGCACTATGGCTACACCTTC. Protein sequence: CASGLGQGPHYGYTF.

The CDR3 loop reads CASSVYGPGTKVQETQYF. For the CDR3, the DNA is TGTGCCAGCAGCGTATACGGTCCCGGGACTAAAGTACAAGAGACCCAGTACTTC. The chain has TRBV9 and TRBJ2-5, with 7 nucleotides matching TRBD2. V dropped 1 base and J dropped 2; count of bases not matched to a gene: 14. Per germline, CDR1 SGDLS and CDR2 YYNGEE. The CDR3 is 18 residues long.

This chain joins TRBV7-9 and TRBJ2-5; 8 bases map to TRBD1. J was trimmed by 3 bases and V by 3 bases; bases with no gene match: 6. Germline V lookup: CDR1 SEHNR, CDR2 FQNEAQ (reference sequence). The CDR3 runs 15 residues. CDR3 in amino acids: CASSLETGGKETQYF. In nucleotides, the CDR3 is TGTGCCAGCAGCTTGGAAACAGGGGGTAAAGAGACCCAGTACTTC.

The V call is TRBV19, the J call TRBJ1-5, with a tentative D call TRBD1 (6 bases). V was clipped by 6 bases and J by 0 bases, with 12 bases between them. CDR1 and CDR2 from the germline V gene are LNHDA and SQIVND (reference sequence). CDR3 length equals 15 residues. In DNA form, the CDR3 reads TGTGCCAGTAGGGACAGCGCCTATAGCAATCAGCCCCAGCATTTT. Translation: CASRDSAYSNQPQHF.

The V and J genes are TRBV7-9 and TRBJ1-1, with TRBD1 matching over 11 bases. V trimming: 5 bases; J trimming: 4 bases; junction bases outside the gene matches: 6. Per the germline V gene, CDR1 is SEHNR and CDR2 is FQNEAQ (reference sequence). The CDR3 loop spans 15 amino acids. DNA of the CDR3: TGTGCCAGCAGCCGTAGAGGGACAGGGGGCACTGAAGCTTTCTTT. Translated, it gives CASSRRGTGGTEAFF.

Only a few counts were recorded for this clone. The J gene is TRBJ1-2, the V gene TRBV5-8; no clear D. The CDR3 spans 14 residues. Looked up from germline, CDR1 is SGHTS and CDR2 is YDEGEE. V lost 2 bases, J lost 4 bases, and 12 bases lay in between. The CDR3 loop is CASSFRGRGYGYTF. The DNA of the CDR3 is TGTGCCAGCAGCTTCCGCGGGAGAGGCTATGGCTACACCTTC.

The rearrangement uses TRBV29-1 and TRBJ2-1; 10 nucleotides agree with TRBD2. After removal of 3 bases from V and 4 bases from J, the junction contained 6 bases not matched to a gene. CDR3 size: 15 residues. The germline gives CDR1 SQVTM, CDR2 ANQGSEA. This CDR3 reads CSVDLILAGYNEQFF. The CDR3 bases are TGCAGCGTTGATTTGATACTAGCGGGATACAATGAGCAGTTCTTC.

This rearrangement joins TRBV15 to TRBJ2-7; D is ambiguous. The CDR3 is 15 amino acids. Trimming took off 0 bases at V and 2 bases at J, with 11 bases between the two ends. CDR1 and CDR2 from the germline V gene are LNHNV and YYDKDF (reference sequence). In DNA form, the CDR3 reads TGTGCCACCAGCAGAGATATGGCTGCACCCTACGAGCAGTACTTC. It translates to CATSRDMAAPYEQYF.

In its sample, this clone was seen a few times. V is TRBV4-1 and J is TRBJ2-1; 10 bases match TRBD2. This CDR3 has 14 amino acids. Germline V lookup: CDR1 MGHRA, CDR2 YSYEKL. The ends lost 6 bases at V and 8 bases at J; junction bases unmatched: 7. CDR3 region: CASRRAGGQDEQFF. The CDR3 DNA is TGCGCCAGCAGGAGAGCGGGGGGGCAGGATGAGCAGTTCTTC.

The rearrangement uses TRBV28 and TRBJ2-7; 15 bases align to TRBD2. Germline V gene sequence: CDR1 MDHEN, CDR2 SYDVKM. This CDR3 region has 19 residues. J lost 4 bases, V lost 7 bases, and 17 bases had no gene match. CDR3 region: CASMRFWTSGRAGVYEQYF. The DNA for the CDR3 is TGTGCCAGCATGAGGTTCTGGACTAGCGGGAGGGCCGGGGTTTACGAGCAGTACTTC.

The chain employs TRBV18 and TRBJ2-2, with 8 bases matching TRBD1. Germline V lookup: CDR1 KGHSH, CDR2 LQKENI. V gave up 2 bases and J gave up 3 bases; unmatched junction bases: 2. The CDR3 runs to 15 residues. The CDR3 protein is CASSPGTGHTGELFF. CDR3 in DNA: TGTGCCAGCTCACCAGGGACAGGTCACACCGGGGAGCTGTTTTTT.

V gene TRBV5-1 combines with J gene TRBJ2-3; D is uncertain. The germline CDR1 and CDR2 sequences are SGHRS and YFSETQ. V lost 0 bases to trimming and J lost 5 bases, with 7 bases between them. The CDR3 loop spans 13 amino acids. CDR3: CASSLEFIDTQYF. As DNA, the CDR3 is TGCGCCAGCAGCTTGGAATTTATAGATACGCAGTATTTT.

This clone has just one count. V is TRBV27 and J is TRBJ2-1; maybe TRBD2 (6 bases). The CDR3 has 15 amino acids. With 6 bases removed from V and 7 bases from J, the gap between germline ends came to 19 bases. In germline, CDR1 is MNHEY, CDR2 SMNVEV (reference sequence). In nucleotides, the CDR3 is TGTGCCAGCAGGGGAGTAGGGACTCCTGGGAATGAGCAGTTCTTC. It encodes CASRGVGTPGNEQFF.

This chain connects TRBV6-6 to TRBJ1-4; D remains ambiguous. This CDR3 region has 15 residues. The V gene's germline CDR1 is MNHNY and CDR2 SVGAGI (reference sequence). V was cut by 4 bases and J by 4 bases, with 13 bases left in between. Here the CDR3 reads CASSSREAYNEKLFF. The CDR3 DNA reads TGTGCCAGCAGTTCCCGAGAGGCTTATAATGAAAAACTGTTTTTT.

The chain recombines TRBV6-1 with TRBJ2-7; weak D call: TRBD1 (5 bases). Germline V gene sequence: CDR1 MNHNS, CDR2 SASEGT. There are 13 residues in the CDR3. V lost 6 bases and J 3 bases, leaving 12 bases between the germline ends. The CDR3 loop reads CASRGRAHYEQYF. The CDR3 DNA reads TGTGCCAGCAGGGGGCGCGCTCACTACGAGCAGTACTTC.

This chain joins TRBV15 and TRBJ1-5; the D is unclear. The V gene lost 0 bases and the J gene lost 1 base, with 7 bases spanning the gap. This CDR3 contains 15 residues. Germline CDR1 LNHNV, CDR2 YYDKDF (reference sequence). The DNA of the CDR3 is TGTGCCACCAGCAGAGATCCCCGGAGCAATCAGCCCCAGCATTTT. Its protein product is CATSRDPRSNQPQHF.

V gene TRBV5-4 combines with J gene TRBJ2-4; a weak D match, TRBD2 (5 bases). CDR1 and CDR2 from the germline V gene are SGHNT and YYREEE (reference sequence). The CDR3 totals 16 residues. V was trimmed by 4 bases and J by 1 base, leaving 15 bases between them. CDR3 nucleotide sequence: TGTGCCAGCAGCAAGATCGGGGTGGGGGCCAAAAACATTCAGTACTTC. It encodes CASSKIGVGAKNIQYF.

The V and J genes are TRBV5-4 and TRBJ2-5, with 7 bases that match TRBD2. Germline CDR1 SGHNT, CDR2 YYREEE (reference sequence). This CDR3 comprises 18 residues. The V segment lost 4 bases and the J segment 4 bases; nucleotides outside the gene matches: 19. CDR3 in DNA: TGTGCCAGCAGCGGCGGGATTAGCGGCGGGGGAGGAATAGAGACCCAGTACTTC. Amino acids: CASSGGISGGGGIETQYF. The entire variable domain, with the rest obtained from reference TRBV5-4 and TRBJ2-5, is as follows: ETGVTQSPTHLIKTRGQQVTLRCSSQSGHNTVSWYQQALGQGPQFIFQYYREEENGRGNFPPRFSGLQFPNYSSELNVNALELDDSALYLCASSGGISGGGGIETQYFGPGTRLLVL.

The V call is TRBV28, the J call TRBJ2-5, with 12 nucleotides matching TRBD1. Germline assignment: CDR1 MDHEN and CDR2 SYDVKM. The CDR3 covers 16 residues. Losses at the gene ends were 9 bases for V and 4 bases for J; bases not matched to a gene: 12. CDR3 protein: CASMGQGAPPLETQYF. The CDR3 nucleotides are TGTGCCAGTATGGGACAGGGGGCGCCCCCCCTAGAGACCCAGTACTTC. Looking up the rest from reference TRBV28 and TRBJ2-5 gives the full variable domain: DVKVTQSSRYLVKRTGEKVFLECVQDMDHENMFWYRQDPGLGLRLIYFSYDVKMKEKGDIPEGYSVSREKKERFSLILESASTNQTSMYLCASMGQGAPPLETQYFGPGTRLLVL.

Here the CDR3 reads CASSSLWGDHEQYF. The CDR3 coding sequence is TGCGCCAGCAGCTCCTTGTGGGGGGACCACGAGCAGTACTTC. V and J are TRBV5-1 and TRBJ2-7; a possible D gene is TRBD2 (6 bases). This CDR3 region has 14 residues. V was trimmed by 3 bases and J by 5 bases, leaving 15 bases between them. The V gene's germline CDR1 is SGHRS and CDR2 YFSETQ.

This clone was seen just once. This chain links TRBV4-1 with TRBJ1-1, with D unclear. CDR1 is MGHRA, CDR2 YSYEKL, per germline. Trimming pared 4 bases from V and 10 bases from J, leaving 10 bases between. This CDR3 comprises 11 residues. This CDR3 is CASSPGSIAFF. The CDR3 region has the DNA TGCGCCAGCAGCCCGGGAAGTATAGCTTTCTTT.

J is TRBJ1-1 and V is TRBV19; D not certain. Trimming removed 3 bases from V and 7 bases from J, with 12 bases in between. The length of the CDR3 is 13 residues. Germline V gene data show CDR1 as LNHDA and CDR2 as SQIVND (reference sequence). The CDR3 loop is CASSIPPGGEAFF. CDR3 sequence (DNA): TGTGCCAGTAGTATCCCTCCCGGCGGTGAAGCTTTCTTT. The full variable domain, in which reference TRBV19 and TRBJ1-1 provide the parts outside the CDR3, is DGGITQSPKYLFRKEGQNVTLSCEQNLNHDAMYWYRQDPGQGLRLIYYSQIVNDFQKGDIAEGYSVSREKKESFPLTVTSAQKNPTAFYLCASSIPPGGEAFFGQGTRLTVV.

The V and J genes are TRBV15 and TRBJ2-1; tentative D call: TRBD2 (5 bases). Germline V gene lookup returns CDR1 LNHNV and CDR2 YYDKDF (reference sequence). The CDR3 totals 14 residues. Trimming removed 1 base at V and 9 bases at J, with 13 bases between. CDR3 residues: CATSRAGRRVEQFF. CDR3 DNA: TGTGCCACCAGCAGAGCTGGGCGGCGGGTTGAGCAGTTCTTC.

V is TRBV5-1 and J is TRBJ2-1; D is unclear. The CDR3 covers 13 residues. The germline gives CDR1 SGHRS, CDR2 YFSETQ. V was clipped by 4 bases and J by 5 bases, with 10 bases between them. The CDR3 nucleotides are TGCGCCAGCAGCAACATTAACGACAATGAGCAGTTCTTC. This translates into CASSNINDNEQFF.